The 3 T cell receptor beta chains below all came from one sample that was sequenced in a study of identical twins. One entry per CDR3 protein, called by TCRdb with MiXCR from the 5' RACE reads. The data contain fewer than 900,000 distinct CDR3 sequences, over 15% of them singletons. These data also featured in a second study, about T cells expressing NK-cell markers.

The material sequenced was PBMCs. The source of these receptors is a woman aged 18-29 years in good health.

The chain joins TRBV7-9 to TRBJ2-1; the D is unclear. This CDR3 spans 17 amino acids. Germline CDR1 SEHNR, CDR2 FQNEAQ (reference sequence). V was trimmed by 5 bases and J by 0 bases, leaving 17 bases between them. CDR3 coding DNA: TGTGCCAGCAGCCCCCATTCCGGGTTTAGCTCCTACAATGAGCAGTTCTTC. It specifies CASSPHSGFSSYNEQFF.

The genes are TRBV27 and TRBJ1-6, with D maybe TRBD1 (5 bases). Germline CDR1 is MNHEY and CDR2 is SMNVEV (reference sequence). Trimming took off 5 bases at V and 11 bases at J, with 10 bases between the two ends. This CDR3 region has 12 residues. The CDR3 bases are TGTGCCAGCAGTGAGCCAGGGACACCCCTCCACTTT. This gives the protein CASSEPGTPLHF.

As DNA, the CDR3 is TGTGCCAGCAGCACGGACAGGGCTCCCGAGCAGTACTTC. This sequence encodes CASSTDRAPEQYF. V is TRBV5-6 and J is TRBJ2-7; 8 nucleotides align to TRBD1. CDR3 length equals 13 residues. Germline V CDR1 and CDR2: SGHDT, YYEEEE. V lost 4 bases, J lost 6 bases, and 6 bases stayed unmatched.